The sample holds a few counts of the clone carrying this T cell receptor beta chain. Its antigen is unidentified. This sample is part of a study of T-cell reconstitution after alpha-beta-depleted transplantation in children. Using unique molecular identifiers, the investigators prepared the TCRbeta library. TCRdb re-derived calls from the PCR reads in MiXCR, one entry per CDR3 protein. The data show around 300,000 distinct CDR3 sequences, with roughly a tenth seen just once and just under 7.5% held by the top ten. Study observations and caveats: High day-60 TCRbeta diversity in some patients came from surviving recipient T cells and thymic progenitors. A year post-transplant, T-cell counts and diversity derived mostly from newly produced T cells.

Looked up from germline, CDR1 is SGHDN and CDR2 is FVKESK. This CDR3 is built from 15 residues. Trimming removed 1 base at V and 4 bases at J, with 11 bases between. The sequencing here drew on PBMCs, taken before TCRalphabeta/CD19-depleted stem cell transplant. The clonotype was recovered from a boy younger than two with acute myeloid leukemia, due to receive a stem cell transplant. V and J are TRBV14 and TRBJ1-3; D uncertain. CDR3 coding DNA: TGTGCCAGCAGCCAAGGGTTTGCAGTCGGAAACACCATATATTTT. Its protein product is CASSQGFAVGNTIYF.